This T cell receptor beta chain derives from a study of CD8 T cells in ankylosing spondylitis. CDR1 and CDR2 (germline): SGDLS, YYNGEE. This CDR3 has 16 amino acids. Trimming removed 3 bases at V and 3 bases at J, with 15 bases between. This clonotype has a count of ten or more. What it binds is not known. General study results and limits: Earlier work had already found some motif variants in reactive arthritis synovial fluid and blood. A TCR beta motif made of under 10 highly homologous variants seemed typical of ankylosing spondylitis blood.

With molecular barcodes, quantitative 5'-RACE was used to make the TCR beta libraries. Each CDR3 protein is one row after TCRdb ran MiXCR on the 5' RACE reads. Among tens of thousands of distinct CDR3 sequences listed, just over 2.5% were seen once. This sequence was found in a female donor with ankylosing spondylitis or in good health (not recorded which). This chain joins TRBV9 and TRBJ1-4, with D maybe TRBD1 (6 bases). The source material was blood, either unsorted or a sorted T cell fraction (not recorded which). The CDR3 here is CASSGPPGAPNEKLFF. The CDR3 DNA is TGTGCCAGCAGCGGACCCCCGGGGGCGCCTAATGAAAAACTGTTTTTT.